The 26 T cell receptor beta chains given below trace back to one sample, sequenced in a study of T-cell memory formation after mild COVID-19. In TCRdb, the 5' RACE reads were re-called with MiXCR into one record per CDR3 protein. The table has 450,000 to 650,000 distinct CDR3 sequences, more than 15% seen once; the top ten hold more than 10%. The sample was PBMCs or a T cell subset sorted from them (not recorded which). Source of these receptors: an adult woman who had mild COVID-19 (a few samples of this study predate the infection). Cell type and time point are not known.

This clonotype was counted between two and nine times. CDR3 region: CASSFYGGRGEAFF. CDR3 in DNA: TGTGCCAGCAGTTTTTACGGGGGGAGGGGTGAAGCTTTCTTT. The genes are TRBV12-3 or TRBV12-4 and TRBJ1-1; D perhaps matches TRBD1 (5 bases). The germline V and J ends were trimmed by 3 bases and 7 bases, with 15 bases remaining between them. CDR3 length: 14 residues.

V usage is TRBV7-2 and J usage is TRBJ2-7; 7 nucleotides match TRBD1. The CDR3 totals 14 residues. V gave up 5 bases and J gave up 2 bases; unmatched junction bases: 6. Germline V gene sequence: CDR1 SGHTA, CDR2 FQGNSA. This chain's CDR3 is CASSALQGTYEQYF. In DNA form, the CDR3 reads TGTGCCAGCAGCGCCCTACAGGGGACCTACGAGCAGTACTTC.

In this sample, this clonotype turned up a few times. This chain joins TRBV27 and TRBJ1-2, with D uncertain. CDR3 length: 14 amino acids. CDR1 and CDR2 from the germline V gene are MNHEY and SMNVEV (reference sequence). V lost 0 bases, J lost 2 bases, and 7 bases lay in between. DNA for the CDR3: TGTGCCAGCAGTTTATCGGCACGGAACTATGGCTACACCTTC. Translation gives CASSLSARNYGYTF.

This clonotype came up a few times. This chain uses TRBV7-9 with TRBJ1-1; 8 bases are a match to TRBD1. CDR3 length equals 15 residues. CDR1 is SEHNR and CDR2 is FQNEAQ in the germline V gene (reference sequence). The V and J ends lost 5 bases and 2 bases, in that order; junction bases with no gene match: 7. The CDR3 coding sequence is TGTGCCAGCAGCCCAACAGGGGGTCTTAACACTGAAGCTTTCTTT. It is translated as CASSPTGGLNTEAFF.

This clonotype turned up a few times. In DNA, the CDR3 is TGTGCCAGCAGCTTGTATGTCCAGCTAGGCTACAATGAGCAGTTCTTC. Residues: CASSLYVQLGYNEQFF. The genes are TRBV5-5 and TRBJ2-1; no reliable D call. The ends were cut back, 1 base at V and 3 bases at J, with 14 bases in the middle. Looked up from germline, CDR1 is SGHKS and CDR2 is YYEKEE (reference sequence). The CDR3 has 16 residues.

CDR3 sequence (DNA): TGTGCCAGCAGCCCTCCTCAAGCGGGTTATGGCTACACCTTC. It specifies CASSPPQAGYGYTF. This chain connects TRBV7-9 to TRBJ1-2, with D unclear. Per the germline V gene, CDR1 is SEHNR and CDR2 is FQNEAQ (reference sequence). This CDR3 region has 14 residues. The germline V and J ends were trimmed by 5 bases and 5 bases, with 15 bases remaining between them.

This clonotype was seen only a few times. V and J are TRBV7-6 and TRBJ1-1; TRBD1 might be the D (6 bases). The CDR3 contains 15 residues. V lost 3 bases and J lost 5, with 16 bases in between. In germline, CDR1 is SGHVS, CDR2 FNYEAQ. CDR3 loop: CASSFQQGVRTEAFF. The DNA for the CDR3 is TGTGCCAGCAGCTTTCAACAGGGAGTGAGGACTGAAGCTTTCTTT.

The chain's CDR3 is CASSFEDSTDTQYF. The CDR3 nucleotides read TGTGCCAGCAGCTTTGAGGACAGCACAGATACGCAGTATTTT. The chain employs TRBV11-3 and TRBJ2-3; D is unclear. The V end was cut by 3 bases, the J end by 0 bases, with 7 bases between. The CDR3 contains 14 residues. CDR1 and CDR2 from the germline V gene are SGHNT and YENEEA.

This clonotype has only a few counts. This sequence joins TRBV5-1 and TRBJ1-1; tentatively, D is TRBD1 (5 bases). Germline-derived CDR1 and CDR2 are SGHRS and YFSETQ. Trimming removed 1 base from V and 7 bases from J, with 11 bases in between. This CDR3 region has 13 residues. The CDR3 nucleotides read TGCGCCAGCAGCTTGACAGGCGGAAATGAAGCTTTCTTT. This encodes CASSLTGGNEAFF.

This clonotype was counted only a few times. This chain joins TRBV11-3 and TRBJ2-1; possible D gene TRBD2, 5 bases. Trimming left V 8 bases short and J 9 bases short, with 14 bases between. This CDR3 comprises 12 residues. Germline lookup yields CDR1 SGHNT and CDR2 YENEEA. CDR3 amino acids: CASAPPEAEQFF. CDR3 in DNA: TGTGCCAGCGCACCTCCGGAGGCTGAGCAGTTCTTC.

The table lists this clonotype with a few counts. The V call is TRBV13, the J call TRBJ1-2, with D possibly being TRBD1 (6 bases). CDR3 size: 14 residues. V was clipped by 5 bases and J by 3 bases, with 13 bases between them. The germline gives CDR1 PRHDT, CDR2 FYEKMQ (reference sequence). The CDR3 here is CASSRGGPDYGYTF. The CDR3 DNA sequence: TGTGCCAGCAGCAGAGGGGGGCCAGACTATGGCTACACCTTC.

In its sample, this clonotype was seen a few times. V usage is TRBV6-5 and J usage is TRBJ2-3, with 12 bases lining up with TRBD2. The CDR3 extends over 16 amino acids. V gave up 6 bases and J gave up 1 base; unmatched junction bases: 5. The germline V gene has CDR1 MNHEY and CDR2 SVGAGI. Here the CDR3 reads CASSHPSGRGTDTQYF. As DNA, the CDR3 is TGTGCCAGCAGCCACCCTAGCGGGAGGGGCACAGATACGCAGTATTTT.

The V gene is TRBV29-1, the J gene TRBJ1-4; 7 positions match TRBD1. J lost 8 bases, V lost 0 bases, and 12 bases had no gene match. The CDR3 spans 16 residues. Germline V gives CDR1 SQVTM, CDR2 ANQGSEA. This CDR3 reads CSVEDRTGGGIEKLFF. The CDR3, as DNA: TGCAGCGTTGAAGATAGGACAGGAGGGGGCATAGAAAAACTGTTTTTT.

This clonotype has a count of ten or more. The gene calls are TRBV6-5 and TRBJ2-2; TRBD2 matches 9 bases. V gave up 4 bases and J gave up 6 bases; unmatched junction bases: 3. The CDR3 length is 14 residues. CDR1 is MNHEY and CDR2 is SVGAGI in the germline V gene. In nucleotides, the CDR3 is TGTGCCAGCAGTTTCGGGACTAGCTCCGGGGAGCTGTTTTTT. Residues: CASSFGTSSGELFF.

The CDR3 sequence: CASSTDRSSYNEQFF. In nucleotides, the CDR3 is TGTGCCAGTAGTACCGACCGGAGCTCCTACAATGAGCAGTTCTTC. The chain uses TRBV19 and TRBJ2-1, with D unclear. With 4 bases removed from V and 0 bases from J, the gap between germline ends came to 10 bases. The CDR3 runs to 15 residues. The germline V gene has CDR1 LNHDA and CDR2 SQIVND (reference sequence).

This clonotype has a handful of counts. The chain has TRBV4-3 and TRBJ2-7, with 9 bases aligning to TRBD1. V dropped 4 bases and J dropped 4; count of bases not matched to a gene: 5. CDR1 and CDR2 (germline): LGHNA, YSLEER. The CDR3 sequence is 14 residues long. The DNA of the CDR3 is TGCGCCAGCAGCCCTGGGACAGGGTGGTACGAGCAGTACTTC. Encoded protein: CASSPGTGWYEQYF.

This clonotype was recorded a few times. The V call is TRBV14, the J call TRBJ2-1, with D perhaps assigned TRBD1 or TRBD2 (5 bases each). Trimming cost V 1 base and J 2 bases, with 9 bases left between them. Germline V CDR1 and CDR2: SGHDN, FVKESK. CDR3 length: 15 amino acids. CDR3 coding DNA: TGTGCCAGCAGCCAAGCGGGGCTGACCTACAATGAGCAGTTCTTC. As protein: CASSQAGLTYNEQFF.

This clonotype was observed a handful of times. This chain links TRBV7-9 with TRBJ2-7, with 7 bases fitting TRBD2. The CDR3 is 17 residues long. Germline V gene lookup returns CDR1 SEHNR and CDR2 FQNEAQ (reference sequence). The trim removed 5 bases at V and 0 bases at J, leaving 13 bases unmatched. Here the CDR3 DNA reads TGTGCCAGCAGCAACAACCGTATGGGGGGGAGCTCCTACGAGCAGTACTTC. Translating gives CASSNNRMGGSSYEQYF.

The gene calls are TRBV7-3 and TRBJ2-3, with 10 nucleotides matching TRBD1. The CDR3 extends over 19 amino acids. The V gene's germline CDR1 is SGHTA and CDR2 FQGTGA. V was clipped by 6 bases and J by 3 bases; unmatched bases: 18. The CDR3 DNA reads TGTGCCAGCAGTCCCACCGGGACAGGGGTGGGCAGAACGACAGATACGCAGTATTTT. As protein: CASSPTGTGVGRTTDTQYF.

The gene calls are TRBV12-3 or TRBV12-4 and TRBJ1-5; 8 bases line up with TRBD1. The CDR3 has 14 amino acids. The V and J ends lost 7 bases and 8 bases, in that order; junction bases with no gene match: 10. The CDR3 DNA reads TGTGCCAGCACCCCGCGGACAGGGCAGGAGCCCCAGCATTTT. Its translation: CASTPRTGQEPQHF.

This clonotype was observed a handful of times. The gene calls are TRBV29-1 and TRBJ2-5; TRBD1 matches at 11 bases. The germline CDR1 and CDR2 sequences are SQVTM and ANQGSEA. The CDR3 is 14 amino acids. The junction had 8 bases not matched to a gene; V was cut back by 6 bases and J by 5 bases. Here the CDR3 DNA reads TGCAGCGTGGCCGGACAGGGGGCGCGGGAGACCCAGTACTTC. Its translation: CSVAGQGARETQYF.

This clonotype was counted once. The chain employs TRBV2 and TRBJ2-4; 10 bases match TRBD2. Germline trimming cut 2 bases from V and 4 bases from J; bases unmatched to any gene: 5. Per germline, CDR1 SNHLY and CDR2 FYNNEI. CDR3 length: 16 amino acids. The CDR3 bases are TGTGCCAGCAGTGAATCGGGTAGCGGGAGGAAAAACATTCAGTACTTC. It specifies CASSESGSGRKNIQYF.

This clonotype was counted only a few times. The J gene is TRBJ2-1, the V gene TRBV7-2, with 8 positions matching TRBD1. V lost 2 bases, J lost 8 bases, and 5 bases stayed unmatched. The CDR3 length is 14 residues. Looked up from germline, CDR1 is SGHTA and CDR2 is FQGNSA. The chain's CDR3 is CASSLTTGGDEQFF. CDR3 coding DNA: TGTGCCAGCAGCTTAACCACAGGGGGTGATGAGCAGTTCTTC.

The chain couples TRBV5-4 to TRBJ2-2, with unresolved D. The germline CDR1 and CDR2 sequences are SGHNT and YYREEE (reference sequence). V was trimmed by 3 bases and J by 7 bases, leaving 19 bases between them. The CDR3 runs to 16 residues. DNA of the CDR3: TGTGCCAGCAGCTCCCCTGCCGCCGGAAATGTCGGGGAGCTGTTTTTT. Its protein is CASSSPAAGNVGELFF. Complete variable domain (other parts from reference TRBV5-4 and TRBJ2-2): ETGVTQSPTHLIKTRGQQVTLRCSSQSGHNTVSWYQQALGQGPQFIFQYYREEENGRGNFPPRFSGLQFPNYSSELNVNALELDDSALYLCASSSPAAGNVGELFFGEGSRLTVL.

V gene TRBV5-4 combines with J gene TRBJ2-1; D remains ambiguous. The CDR3 sequence is 15 residues long. The germline CDR1 and CDR2 sequences are SGHNT and YYREEE (reference sequence). V lost 4 bases to trimming and J lost 2 bases, with 13 bases between them. The CDR3 bases are TGTGCCAGCAGCCCCGGAAGCAAGACCTACAATGAGCAGTTCTTC. Its translation: CASSPGSKTYNEQFF.

J is TRBJ2-1 and V is TRBV12-3 or TRBV12-4; D call uncertain. The CDR3 is 14 residues long. V shed 0 bases and J shed 0 bases, with 3 bases lying between them. CDR3 nucleotide sequence: TGTGCCAGCAGTTTAGCCTTCTCCTACAATGAGCAGTTCTTC. Its translation: CASSLAFSYNEQFF.